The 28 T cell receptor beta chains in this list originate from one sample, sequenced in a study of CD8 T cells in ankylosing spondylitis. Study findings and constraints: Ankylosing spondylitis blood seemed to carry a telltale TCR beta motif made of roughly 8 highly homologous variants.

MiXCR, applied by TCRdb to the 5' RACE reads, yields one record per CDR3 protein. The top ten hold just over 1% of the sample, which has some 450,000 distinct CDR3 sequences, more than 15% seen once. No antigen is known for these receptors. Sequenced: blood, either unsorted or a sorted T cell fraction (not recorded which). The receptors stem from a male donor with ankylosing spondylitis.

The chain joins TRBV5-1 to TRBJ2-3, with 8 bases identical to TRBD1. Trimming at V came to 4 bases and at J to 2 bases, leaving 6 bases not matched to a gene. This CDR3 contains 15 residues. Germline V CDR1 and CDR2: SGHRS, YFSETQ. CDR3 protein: CASSLGQGHTDTQYF. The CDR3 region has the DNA TGCGCCAGCAGCCTAGGACAGGGCCACACAGATACGCAGTATTTT.

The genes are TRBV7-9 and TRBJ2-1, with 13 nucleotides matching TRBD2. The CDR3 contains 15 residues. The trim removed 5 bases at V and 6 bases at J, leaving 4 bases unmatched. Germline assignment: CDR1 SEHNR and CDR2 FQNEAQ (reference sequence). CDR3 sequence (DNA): TGTGCCAGCAGCCAACTAGCGGGGGGGCGCAATGAGCAGTTCTTC. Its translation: CASSQLAGGRNEQFF.

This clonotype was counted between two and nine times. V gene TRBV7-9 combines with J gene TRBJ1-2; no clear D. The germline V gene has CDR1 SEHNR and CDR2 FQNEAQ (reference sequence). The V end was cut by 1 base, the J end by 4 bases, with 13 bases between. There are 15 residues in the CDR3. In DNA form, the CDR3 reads TGTGCCAGCAGCTTAGTCTCATCGTTAGGCTATGGCTACACCTTC. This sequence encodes CASSLVSSLGYGYTF.

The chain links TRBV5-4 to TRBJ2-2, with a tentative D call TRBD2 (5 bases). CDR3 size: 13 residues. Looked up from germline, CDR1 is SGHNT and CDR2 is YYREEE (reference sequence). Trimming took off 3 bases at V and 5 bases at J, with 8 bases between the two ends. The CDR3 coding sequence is TGTGCCAGCAGCTCGGGGTGGACCGGGGAGCTGTTTTTT. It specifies CASSSGWTGELFF.

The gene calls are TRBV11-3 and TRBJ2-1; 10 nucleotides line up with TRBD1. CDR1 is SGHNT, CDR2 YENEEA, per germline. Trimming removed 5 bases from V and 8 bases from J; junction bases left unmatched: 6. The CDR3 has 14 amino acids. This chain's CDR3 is CASSARDRGDEQFF. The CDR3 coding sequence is TGTGCCAGCAGCGCCCGGGACAGGGGCGATGAGCAGTTCTTC.

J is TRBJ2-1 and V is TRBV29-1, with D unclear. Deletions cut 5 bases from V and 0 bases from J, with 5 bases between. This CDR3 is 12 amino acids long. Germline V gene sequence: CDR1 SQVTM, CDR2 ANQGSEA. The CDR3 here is CSVRPSYNEQFF. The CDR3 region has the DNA TGCAGCGTTCGGCCCTCCTACAATGAGCAGTTCTTC.

The CDR3 protein is CASRQASQKSSYNSPLHF. CDR3 DNA: TGTGCCAGCAGGCAGGCCTCGCAAAAAAGCTCCTATAATTCACCCCTCCACTTT. The chain has TRBV6-4 and TRBJ1-6, with D hard to call. Per germline, CDR1 MRHNA and CDR2 SNTAGT. The CDR3 runs to 18 residues. Trimming left V 6 bases short and J 0 bases short, with 18 bases between.

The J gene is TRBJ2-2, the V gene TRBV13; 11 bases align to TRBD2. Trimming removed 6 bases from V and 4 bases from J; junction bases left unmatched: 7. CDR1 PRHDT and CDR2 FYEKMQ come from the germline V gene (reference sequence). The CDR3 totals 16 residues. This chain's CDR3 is CASSPGLAGPTGELFF. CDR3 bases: TGTGCCAGCAGTCCAGGACTAGCGGGCCCCACCGGGGAGCTGTTTTTT.

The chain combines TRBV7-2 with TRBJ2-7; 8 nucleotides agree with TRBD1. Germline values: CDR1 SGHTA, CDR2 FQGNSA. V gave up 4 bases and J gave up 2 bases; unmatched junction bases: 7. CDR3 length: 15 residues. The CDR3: CASSSNRGAAYEQYF. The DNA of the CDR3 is TGTGCCAGCAGCTCCAACAGGGGGGCGGCCTACGAGCAGTACTTC. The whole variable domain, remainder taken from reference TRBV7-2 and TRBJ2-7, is GAGVSQSPSNKVTEKGKDVELRCDPISGHTALYWYRQSLGQGLEFLIYFQGNSAPDKSGLPSDRFSAERTGGSVSTLTIQRTQQEDSAVYLCASSSNRGAAYEQYFGPGTRLTVT.

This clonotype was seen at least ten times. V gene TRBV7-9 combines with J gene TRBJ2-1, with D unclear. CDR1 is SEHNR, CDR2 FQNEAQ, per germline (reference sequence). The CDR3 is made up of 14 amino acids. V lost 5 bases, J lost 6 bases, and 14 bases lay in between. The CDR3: CASSPPLSANEQFF. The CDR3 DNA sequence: TGTGCCAGCAGCCCCCCGTTAAGCGCCAATGAGCAGTTCTTC.

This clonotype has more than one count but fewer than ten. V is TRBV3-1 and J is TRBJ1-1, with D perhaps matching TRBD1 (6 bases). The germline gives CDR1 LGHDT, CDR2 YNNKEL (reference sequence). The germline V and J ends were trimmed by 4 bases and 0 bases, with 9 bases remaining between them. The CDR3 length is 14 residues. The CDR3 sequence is CASSPRDMNTEAFF. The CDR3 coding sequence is TGTGCCAGCAGCCCCCGGGACATGAACACTGAAGCTTTCTTT.

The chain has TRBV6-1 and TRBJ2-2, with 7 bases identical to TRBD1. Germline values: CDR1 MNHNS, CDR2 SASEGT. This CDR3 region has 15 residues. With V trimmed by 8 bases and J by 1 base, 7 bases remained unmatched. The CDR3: CASRSQGVNTGELFF. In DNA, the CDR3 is TGTGCCAGCCGCTCGCAGGGGGTGAACACCGGGGAGCTGTTTTTT.

The chain's CDR3 is CASSLQGANVLTF. The CDR3 DNA reads TGTGCCAGCAGTCTTCAGGGGGCCAACGTCCTGACTTTC. This chain joins TRBV12-3 or TRBV12-4 and TRBJ2-6; D remains ambiguous. The V end lost 5 bases, the J end lost 4 bases, and 6 bases lay between the germline ends. The CDR3 totals 13 residues.

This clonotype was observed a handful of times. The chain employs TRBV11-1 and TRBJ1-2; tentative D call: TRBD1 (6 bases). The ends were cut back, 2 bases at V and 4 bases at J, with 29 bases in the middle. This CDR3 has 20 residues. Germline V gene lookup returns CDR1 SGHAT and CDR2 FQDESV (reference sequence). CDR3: CASSLRAPAGGDADLYGYTF. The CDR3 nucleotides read TGTGCCAGCAGCTTAAGGGCCCCCGCCGGGGGCGACGCAGACCTCTATGGCTACACCTTC.

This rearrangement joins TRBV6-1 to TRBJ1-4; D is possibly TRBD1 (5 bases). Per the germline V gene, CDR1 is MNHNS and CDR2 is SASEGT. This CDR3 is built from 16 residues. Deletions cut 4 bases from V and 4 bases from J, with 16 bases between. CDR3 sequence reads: CASSGRGLDYNEKLFF. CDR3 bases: TGTGCCAGCAGTGGCCGGGGGTTAGACTATAATGAAAAACTGTTTTTT.

The CDR3: CSARRLAGVTGELFF. Here the CDR3 DNA reads TGCAGTGCTAGGCGACTAGCGGGAGTAACCGGGGAGCTGTTTTTT. The V gene is TRBV20-1, the J gene TRBJ2-2, with 12 nucleotides matching TRBD2. Germline CDR1 DFQATT, CDR2 SNEGSKA (reference sequence). V was clipped by 3 bases and J by 5 bases; unmatched bases: 4. CDR3 size: 15 residues.

The CDR3 region has the DNA TGTGCCAGCAGCCAAGGTGCAGGGAACGAGCAGTACTTC. Translating it yields CASSQGAGNEQYF. The chain joins TRBV3-1 to TRBJ2-7, with TRBD1 as a possible D gene (5 bases). Germline lookup yields CDR1 LGHDT and CDR2 YNNKEL (reference sequence). The CDR3 runs 13 residues. Trimming stripped 1 base from V and 5 bases from J, with 9 bases between.

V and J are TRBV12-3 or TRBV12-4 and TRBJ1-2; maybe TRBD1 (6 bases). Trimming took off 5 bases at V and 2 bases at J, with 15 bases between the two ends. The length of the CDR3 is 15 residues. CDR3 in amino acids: CASSPRGGFNYGYTF. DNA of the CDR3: TGTGCCAGCAGTCCCAGGGGAGGGTTCAACTATGGCTACACCTTC.

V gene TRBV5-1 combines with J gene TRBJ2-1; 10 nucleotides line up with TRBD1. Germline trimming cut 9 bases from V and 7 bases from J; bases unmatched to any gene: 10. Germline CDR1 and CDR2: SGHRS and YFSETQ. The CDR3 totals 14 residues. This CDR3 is CATAPGQGWNEQFF. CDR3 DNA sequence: TGCGCCACCGCGCCGGGACAGGGGTGGAATGAGCAGTTCTTC.

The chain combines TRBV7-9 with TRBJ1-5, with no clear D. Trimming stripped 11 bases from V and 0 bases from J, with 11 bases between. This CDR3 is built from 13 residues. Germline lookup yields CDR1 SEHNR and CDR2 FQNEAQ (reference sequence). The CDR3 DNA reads TGTGCCCTCGGCGACAATAGCAATCAGCCCCAGCATTTT. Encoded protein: CALGDNSNQPQHF.

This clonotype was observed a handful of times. CDR3 in DNA: TGTGCCAGCAGCCCCCGGACTCGTTACAATGAGCAGTTCTTC. Amino acid sequence: CASSPRTRYNEQFF. V and J are TRBV9 and TRBJ2-1; D may be TRBD2 (5 bases). Trimming removed 4 bases from V and 4 bases from J, with 12 bases in between. Germline V lookup: CDR1 SGDLS, CDR2 YYNGEE. The CDR3 is 14 amino acids.

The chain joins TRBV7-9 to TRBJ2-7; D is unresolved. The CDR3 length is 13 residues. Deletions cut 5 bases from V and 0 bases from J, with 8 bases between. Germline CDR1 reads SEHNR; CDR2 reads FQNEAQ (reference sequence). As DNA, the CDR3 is TGTGCCAGCAGCCGTCGGGTCTCCTACGAGCAGTACTTC. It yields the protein CASSRRVSYEQYF.

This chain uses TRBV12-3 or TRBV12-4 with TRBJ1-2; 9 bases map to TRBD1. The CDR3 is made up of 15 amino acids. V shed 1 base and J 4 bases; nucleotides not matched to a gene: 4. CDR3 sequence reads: CASSLGTGAAYGYTF. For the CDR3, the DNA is TGTGCCAGCAGTTTAGGGACAGGGGCGGCCTATGGCTACACCTTC.

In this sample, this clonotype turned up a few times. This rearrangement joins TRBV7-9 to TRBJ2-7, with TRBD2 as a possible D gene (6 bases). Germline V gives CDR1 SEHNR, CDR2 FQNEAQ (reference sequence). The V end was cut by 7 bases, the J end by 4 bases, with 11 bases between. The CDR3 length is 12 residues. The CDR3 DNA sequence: TGTGCCAGCACTAACCGGGAGTACGAGCAGTACTTC. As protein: CASTNREYEQYF. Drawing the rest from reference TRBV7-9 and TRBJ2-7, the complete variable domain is DTGVSQNPRHKITKRGQNVTFRCDPISEHNRLYWYRQTLGQGPEFLTYFQNEAQLEKSRLLSDRFSAERPKGSFSTLEIQRTEQGDSAMYLCASTNREYEQYFGPGTRLTVT.

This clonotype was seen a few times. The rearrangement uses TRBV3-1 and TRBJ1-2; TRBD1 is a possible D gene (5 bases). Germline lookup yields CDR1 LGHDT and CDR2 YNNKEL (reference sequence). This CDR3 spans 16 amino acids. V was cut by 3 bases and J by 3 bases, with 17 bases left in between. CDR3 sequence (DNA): TGTGCCAGCAGCCAGCAGGACCTTCTGGGGGACTATGGCTACACCTTC. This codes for CASSQQDLLGDYGYTF.

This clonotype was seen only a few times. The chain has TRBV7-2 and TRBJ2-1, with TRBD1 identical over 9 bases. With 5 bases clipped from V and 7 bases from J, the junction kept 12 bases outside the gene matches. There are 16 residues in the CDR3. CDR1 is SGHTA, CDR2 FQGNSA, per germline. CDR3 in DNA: TGTGCCAGCAGCACCGATGCGGGACAGGGTCGGAATGAGCAGTTCTTC. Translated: CASSTDAGQGRNEQFF.

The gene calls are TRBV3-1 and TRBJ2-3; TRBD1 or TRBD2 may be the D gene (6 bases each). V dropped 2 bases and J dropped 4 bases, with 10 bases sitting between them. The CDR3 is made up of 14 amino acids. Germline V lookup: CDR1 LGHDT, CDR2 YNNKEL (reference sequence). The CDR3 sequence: CASSQRGAADTQYF. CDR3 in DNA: TGTGCCAGCAGCCAAAGGGGGGCTGCAGATACGCAGTATTTT.

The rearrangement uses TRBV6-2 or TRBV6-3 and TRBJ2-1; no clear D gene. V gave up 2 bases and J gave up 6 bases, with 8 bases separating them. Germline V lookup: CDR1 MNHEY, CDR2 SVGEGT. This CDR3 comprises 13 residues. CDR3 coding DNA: TGTGCCAGCAGTTACAAGCTTAGCAATGAGCAGTTCTTC. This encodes CASSYKLSNEQFF.